This entry lists 31 T cell receptor beta chains sequenced from one sample in a study of PD-1 blockade in classical Hodgkin lymphoma. Here immunoSEQ multiplex PCR was the method, and the copy in TCRdb shows in-frame clones only, minus some. Of 15,000 to 20,000 clones in the sample, roughly 65% are singletons; the top ten hold just under 2.5%. As for time point: cycle 4 day 1 (C4D1), after more than 5 weeks of nivolumab. Every patient relapsed after autologous stem cell transplantation, and brentuximab vedotin exposure varied. Thawed PBMCs yielded CD4+ T cells through magnetic negative selection. Sequencing used CD4+ T cells from blood, obtained before the fourth cycle of nivolumab. These TCRs come from a human donor with classical Hodgkin lymphoma.

This chain joins TRBV27 and TRBJ2-7; TRBD1 is a possible D gene (6 bases). The CDR3 extends over 15 amino acids. CDR1 MNHEY and CDR2 SMNVEV come from the germline V gene (reference sequence). V lost 3 bases and J lost 3, with 15 bases in between. CDR3 residues: CASSFLPGQIYEQYF. In nucleotides, the CDR3 is TGTGCCAGCAGTTTCCTCCCGGGACAAATCTACGAGCAGTACTTC.

This rearrangement joins TRBV5-6 to TRBJ1-5; the D is unclear. The CDR3 loop spans 15 amino acids. Germline CDR1 and CDR2: SGHDT and YYEEEE. The V gene lost 3 bases and the J gene lost 6 bases, with 16 bases spanning the gap. CDR3 in amino acids: CASSSYNRVGQPQHF. The CDR3 DNA sequence: TGTGCCAGCAGCTCTTACAACCGCGTAGGTCAGCCCCAGCATTTT.

This clone was observed a handful of times. The gene calls are TRBV30 and TRBJ1-3; 8 bases are shared with TRBD1. The J segment lost 3 bases and the V segment lost 3 bases, leaving 7 bases of the junction unmatched. Germline values: CDR1 GTSNPN, CDR2 SVGIG (reference sequence). This CDR3 comprises 15 residues. The CDR3 coding sequence is TGTGCCTGGAGACTTCGGACAGGGTATGGAAACACCATATATTTT. Its translation is CAWRLRTGYGNTIYF.

V and J are TRBV5-5 and TRBJ2-7, with TRBD1 matching 8 bases. J gave up 6 bases and V 0 bases, and 11 bases lay outside the gene matches. The CDR3 has 16 residues. Germline V CDR1 and CDR2: SGHKS, YYEKEE (reference sequence). The CDR3 nucleotides read TGTGCCAGCAGCTTGGCCGGGGACAGGACGTTTTCCGAGCAGTACTTC. This encodes CASSLAGDRTFSEQYF.

V gene TRBV11-2 combines with J gene TRBJ2-1, with D hard to call. Germline values: CDR1 SGHAT, CDR2 FQNNGV. Trimming shortened V by 10 bases and J by 1 base, and 11 bases separated the two germline ends. This CDR3 is 13 amino acids long. CDR3 amino acids: CATAVGSYNEQFF. CDR3 DNA sequence: TGTGCCACCGCGGTGGGGTCCTACAATGAGCAGTTCTTC.

This chain uses TRBV5-4 with TRBJ1-4; 7 nucleotides align to TRBD1. The CDR3 has 14 residues. CDR1 is SGHNT and CDR2 is YYREEE in the germline V gene (reference sequence). V shed 0 bases and J 10 bases; nucleotides not matched to a gene: 6. CDR3 protein: CASSLEGGQRKLFF. The CDR3 coding sequence is TGTGCCAGCAGCTTGGAAGGGGGACAGAGAAAACTGTTTTTT.

Here the CDR3 reads CAISPVGSNQPQHF. As DNA, the CDR3 is TGTGCCATCAGCCCGGTAGGGAGCAATCAGCCCCAGCATTTT. The chain employs TRBV10-3 and TRBJ1-5, with no clear D. V lost 6 bases and J lost 1, with 10 bases in between. This CDR3 has 14 amino acids. Germline V gene sequence: CDR1 ENHRY, CDR2 SYGVKD.

This clone appeared once. V and J are TRBV5-4 and TRBJ2-1; 7 bases agree with TRBD2. From germline, CDR1 is SGHNT and CDR2 YYREEE (reference sequence). V lost 4 bases to trimming and J lost 6 bases; unmatched junction nucleotides: 13. The CDR3 runs 16 residues. This CDR3 reads CASSPPSLGGVNEQFF. The CDR3 nucleotides read TGTGCCAGCAGCCCCCCCTCTTTGGGGGGGGTCAATGAGCAGTTCTTC.

The chain couples TRBV9 to TRBJ2-2; D might be TRBD2 (6 bases). The germline gives CDR1 SGDLS, CDR2 YYNGEE. The ends were cut back, 0 bases at V and 5 bases at J, with 11 bases in the middle. The CDR3 extends over 15 amino acids. The DNA of the CDR3 is TGTGCCAGCAGCGTAGGCGGGATCGGGACCGGGGAGCTGTTTTTT. It codes for CASSVGGIGTGELFF.

This clone was seen more than once but under ten times. In the same sample, other DNA sequences code for this CDR3. The chain links TRBV28 to TRBJ1-2; no clear D. The CDR3 covers 12 residues. Looked up from germline, CDR1 is MDHEN and CDR2 is SYDVKM. V gave up 5 bases and J gave up 5 bases, with 9 bases separating them. Written as DNA, the CDR3 is TGTGCCAGCAGTCCGGGCCGATATGGCTACACCTTC. Its translation is CASSPGRYGYTF.

The rearrangement joins TRBV9 to TRBJ1-1; possible D gene TRBD1, 6 bases. The CDR3 spans 14 residues. Per the germline V gene, CDR1 is SGDLS and CDR2 is YYNGEE. Trimming left V 0 bases short and J 6 bases short, with 12 bases between. The CDR3 bases are TGTGCCAGCAGCGTAGGACAGGCGTACTCTGAAGCTTTCTTT. Its protein is CASSVGQAYSEAFF.

The chain employs TRBV9 and TRBJ2-1, with D maybe TRBD1 (5 bases). This CDR3 comprises 15 residues. The V and J ends lost 0 bases and 4 bases respectively, with 11 bases between them. Germline-derived CDR1 and CDR2 are SGDLS and YYNGEE. CDR3 residues: CASSVGQGGYNEQFF. CDR3 sequence (DNA): TGTGCCAGCAGCGTAGGTCAGGGCGGTTACAATGAGCAGTTCTTC.

This clone was seen a few times. The chain is built from TRBV4-1 and TRBJ2-4, with a weak D call TRBD1 (5 bases). The V and J ends lost 4 bases and 0 bases respectively, with 13 bases between them. CDR3 size: 16 residues. The germline CDR1 and CDR2 sequences are MGHRA and YSYEKL. CDR3 DNA sequence: TGCGCCAGCAGCCTTACGCGGACACTAGCCAAAAACATTCAGTACTTC. The encoded protein is CASSLTRTLAKNIQYF.

The V and J genes are TRBV30 and TRBJ1-1; a possible D gene is TRBD1 (6 bases). The germline V gene encodes CDR1 GTSNPN and CDR2 SVGIG (reference sequence). This CDR3 is built from 15 residues. V lost 5 bases, J lost 1 base, and 17 bases lay in between. In DNA form, the CDR3 reads TGTGCCTGGGGAACAGGGTCATATTGGAACACTGAAGCTTTCTTT. Protein sequence: CAWGTGSYWNTEAFF.

The V and J genes are TRBV7-9 and TRBJ2-3, with 11 nucleotides matching TRBD2. The CDR3 covers 17 residues. V gave up 5 bases and J gave up 4 bases; unmatched junction bases: 11. From germline, CDR1 is SEHNR and CDR2 FQNEAQ (reference sequence). CDR3 region: CASSQRRLAGGPDTQYF. The CDR3 DNA follows: TGTGCCAGCAGCCAACGTCGGCTAGCGGGGGGCCCAGATACGCAGTATTTT. The variable domain in full, with the rest retrieved from reference TRBV7-9 and TRBJ2-3, is DTGVSQNPRHKITKRGQNVTFRCDPISEHNRLYWYRQTLGQGPEFLTYFQNEAQLEKSRLLSDRFSAERPKGSFSTLEIQRTEQGDSAMYLCASSQRRLAGGPDTQYFGPGTRLTVL.

The chain carries TRBV7-8 and TRBJ2-5; D gene ambiguous. From germline, CDR1 is SGHVS and CDR2 FQNEAQ. Trimming pared 5 bases from V and 1 base from J, leaving 11 bases between. The CDR3 sequence is 14 residues long. The CDR3: CASSPSASQETQYF. DNA for the CDR3: TGTGCCAGCAGCCCCTCAGCGAGCCAAGAGACCCAGTACTTC.

V is TRBV7-9 and J is TRBJ2-3; D gene uncertain. This CDR3 is 14 amino acids long. V was clipped by 1 base and J by 3 bases, with 8 bases between them. Germline assignment: CDR1 SEHNR and CDR2 FQNEAQ (reference sequence). For the CDR3, the DNA is TGTGCCAGCAGCTTAGGTCAGCTTACAGATACGCAGTATTTT. Amino acids: CASSLGQLTDTQYF.

This clone has more than one count but fewer than ten. This chain uses TRBV4-1 with TRBJ2-3; D may be TRBD2 (5 bases). Germline V CDR1 and CDR2: MGHRA, YSYEKL. This CDR3 is built from 18 residues. Trimming stripped 0 bases from V and 4 bases from J, with 20 bases between. CDR3 sequence (DNA): TGCGCCAGCAGCCAAGAAATAACTAGACGGAGCCCCCCAGATACGCAGTATTTT. The encoded protein is CASSQEITRRSPPDTQYF.

This chain joins TRBV4-2 and TRBJ2-3, with 8 bases that match TRBD2. Germline loops: CDR1 LGHNA, CDR2 YNFKEQ. J lost 5 bases, V lost 0 bases, and 7 bases had no gene match. This CDR3 contains 16 residues. The CDR3: CASSQDIQRGIDTQYF. The CDR3 nucleotides read TGTGCCAGCAGCCAAGATATTCAGCGGGGGATAGATACGCAGTATTTT.

This CDR3 is CASSNGQVLSGNTIYF. In DNA form, the CDR3 reads TGTGCCAGCAGCAACGGACAGGTTCTCTCTGGAAACACCATATATTTT. V and J are TRBV11-1 and TRBJ1-3; 7 bases map to TRBD1. The V gene end was trimmed by 5 bases and the J gene end by 0 bases; junction bases not matched to a gene: 7. Germline V gene lookup returns CDR1 SGHAT and CDR2 FQDESV (reference sequence). The CDR3 is 16 residues long. The variable domain in full, with the rest retrieved from reference TRBV11-1 and TRBJ1-3, is EAEVAQSPRYKITEKSQAVAFWCDPISGHATLYWYRQILGQGPELLVQFQDESVVDDSQLPKDRFSAERLKGVDSTLKIQPAELGDSAMYLCASSNGQVLSGNTIYFGEGSWLTVV.

This clone was counted a single time. The chain uses TRBV5-1 and TRBJ2-3, with 9 bases that match TRBD2. Per germline, CDR1 SGHRS and CDR2 YFSETQ. With V trimmed by 1 base and J by 2 bases, 5 bases remained unmatched. CDR3 length: 16 residues. The CDR3 loop is CASSLRGGGATDTQYF. The CDR3 nucleotides are TGCGCCAGCAGCTTGAGGGGCGGGGGGGCCACAGATACGCAGTATTTT.

The chain employs TRBV19 and TRBJ1-5; TRBD1 is a possible D gene (6 bases). This CDR3 comprises 15 residues. Germline CDR1 LNHDA, CDR2 SQIVND (reference sequence). V shed 5 bases and J shed 6 bases, with 17 bases lying between them. CDR3 coding DNA: TGTGCCAGTAGTCAGGCACGCCTAGGGGGTCAGCCCCAGCATTTT. Its protein is CASSQARLGGQPQHF.

This rearrangement joins TRBV18 to TRBJ1-3, with D uncertain. CDR3 size: 15 residues. Between the trimmed V and J ends, which lost 8 bases and 0 bases, there was a span of 14 bases. Germline V gene lookup returns CDR1 KGHSH and CDR2 LQKENI. CDR3 DNA: TGTGCCAGCCTTAACGTCCCGTTCTCTGGAAACACCATATATTTT. Its protein product is CASLNVPFSGNTIYF.

In its sample, this clone was seen a few times. This rearrangement joins TRBV7-2 to TRBJ1-1; tentatively, D is TRBD1 (6 bases). The CDR3 spans 13 residues. Trimming took off 6 bases at V and 7 bases at J, with 15 bases between the two ends. Germline CDR1 and CDR2: SGHTA and FQGNSA. The CDR3 nucleotides read TGTGCCAGCAGTCTACAGGGTAGCGTTGAAGCTTTCTTT. Protein product: CASSLQGSVEAFF. The variable domain in full, completed from reference TRBV7-2 and TRBJ1-1, reads GAGVSQSPSNKVTEKGKDVELRCDPISGHTALYWYRQSLGQGLEFLIYFQGNSAPDKSGLPSDRFSAERTGGSVSTLTIQRTQQEDSAVYLCASSLQGSVEAFFGQGTRLTVV.

The J gene is TRBJ2-3, the V gene TRBV25-1; 8 nucleotides match TRBD2. In germline, CDR1 is MGHDK, CDR2 SYGVNS. V lost 4 bases and J lost 2; bases outside the gene matches: 8. The CDR3 totals 16 residues. CDR3 sequence: CASSAPGTRFTDTQYF. In nucleotides, the CDR3 is TGTGCCAGCAGTGCACCCGGGACTAGGTTCACAGATACGCAGTATTTT. The whole variable domain, filled in from reference TRBV25-1 and TRBJ2-3, reads EADIYQTPRYLVIGTGKKITLECSQTMGHDKMYWYQQDPGMELHLIHYSYGVNSTEKGDLSSESTVSRIRTEHFPLTLESARPSHTSQYLCASSAPGTRFTDTQYFGPGTRLTVL.

The chain carries TRBV10-3 and TRBJ1-4, with TRBD1 matching 9 bases. This CDR3 contains 13 residues. Germline V lookup: CDR1 ENHRY, CDR2 SYGVKD. Trimming at V came to 6 bases and at J to 8 bases, leaving 4 bases not matched to a gene. The CDR3 nucleotides are TGTGCCATCAGGGGACAGGGTGGCGAAAAACTGTTTTTT. Translation gives CAIRGQGGEKLFF.

The V gene is TRBV10-3, the J gene TRBJ2-7, with D unclear. The V and J ends lost 3 bases and 3 bases respectively, with 3 bases between them. CDR3 length: 11 residues. CDR1 ENHRY and CDR2 SYGVKD come from the germline V gene. The CDR3, as DNA: TGTGCCATCAGTGACAGCTACGAGCAGTACTTC. Its translation is CAISDSYEQYF.

In this sample, this clone turned up a few times. This rearrangement joins TRBV12-5 to TRBJ2-2; D possibly corresponds to TRBD2 (5 bases). V lost 3 bases to trimming and J lost 3 bases, with 11 bases between them. The CDR3 runs to 15 residues. Per germline, CDR1 LGHNT and CDR2 FRNRAP. CDR3 bases: TGTGCTAGTGGTTTAGGAGTCGGGGACACCGGGGAGCTGTTTTTT. It translates to CASGLGVGDTGELFF.

The chain recombines TRBV29-1 with TRBJ1-2; D gene uncertain. The CDR3 has 14 residues. Germline CDR1 and CDR2: SQVTM and ANQGSEA. Trimming left V 1 base short and J 4 bases short, with 13 bases between. The CDR3 loop is CSVEAPGRPYGYTF. The CDR3 coding sequence is TGCAGCGTTGAAGCCCCGGGAAGACCCTATGGCTACACCTTC.

This clone was seen just once. The V call is TRBV4-1, the J call TRBJ2-3; TRBD1 aligns across 10 bases. Germline lookup yields CDR1 MGHRA and CDR2 YSYEKL. The junction had 6 bases not matched to a gene; V was cut back by 4 bases and J by 2 bases. CDR3 size: 16 residues. The CDR3 loop is CASSRQGARITDTQYF. CDR3 coding DNA: TGCGCCAGCAGCCGACAGGGGGCGAGGATCACAGATACGCAGTATTTT.

The chain links TRBV6-6 to TRBJ1-5; no reliable D call. The ends were cut back, 6 bases at V and 4 bases at J, with 10 bases in the middle. The CDR3 runs to 13 residues. From germline, CDR1 is MNHNY and CDR2 SVGAGI (reference sequence). In DNA, the CDR3 is TGTGCCAGCAGCCTACAGTGGAATCAGCCCCAGCATTTT. Translation: CASSLQWNQPQHF.